The next 14 T cell receptor beta chains were all read from a single sample in a study of OX40 agonist ivuxolimab in advanced cancers. Clones were sequenced by immunoSEQ multiplex PCR, and TCRdb holds only the in-frame ones, with some missing. In the table there are about 71,000 clones, approximately 90% of which are singletons. Sequenced here: CD4+ or CD8+ T cells sorted from blood, sampled in a trial of the OX40 agonist ivuxolimab. The receptor source for this set is an adult with an advanced solid tumor such as melanoma, head and neck, liver or kidney cancer.

The V call is TRBV30, the J call TRBJ1-6; 9 nucleotides agree with TRBD1. This CDR3 comprises 15 residues. The germline gives CDR1 GTSNPN, CDR2 SVGIG (reference sequence). J lost 7 bases, V lost 1 base, and 5 bases had no gene match. DNA for the CDR3: TGTGCCTGGAGTGCAGACACAGGGGGCAATTCACCCCTCCACTTT. This encodes CAWSADTGGNSPLHF.

The chain joins TRBV13 to TRBJ2-3; 8 bases are shared with TRBD2. Per the germline V gene, CDR1 is PRHDT and CDR2 is FYEKMQ (reference sequence). The CDR3 spans 15 residues. Germline trimming cut 0 bases from V and 3 bases from J; bases unmatched to any gene: 2. As DNA, the CDR3 is TGTGCCAGCAGCTTAGGCGGGAGGGGGACAGATACGCAGTATTTT. Encoded protein: CASSLGGRGTDTQYF.

The chain links TRBV7-2 to TRBJ1-3; 9 bases are a match to TRBD1. The CDR3 loop spans 13 amino acids. The junction had 3 bases not matched to a gene; V was cut back by 5 bases and J by 7 bases. Per the germline V gene, CDR1 is SGHTA and CDR2 is FQGNSA. The chain's CDR3 is CASSPGTGNTIYF. The CDR3 DNA reads TGTGCCAGCAGCCCTGGGACAGGGAACACCATATATTTT.

The V gene is TRBV7-9, the J gene TRBJ2-7, with TRBD1 matching over 7 bases. CDR3 length: 14 amino acids. J gave up 0 bases and V 5 bases, and 4 bases lay outside the gene matches. CDR1 and CDR2 (germline): SEHNR, FQNEAQ (reference sequence). This CDR3 reads CASSVRDSSYEQYF. CDR3 nucleotides: TGTGCCAGCAGCGTTCGGGACAGCTCCTACGAGCAGTACTTC. The complete variable domain, with remaining parts taken from reference TRBV7-9 and TRBJ2-7, reads DTGVSQNPRHKITKRGQNVTFRCDPISEHNRLYWYRQTLGQGPEFLTYFQNEAQLEKSRLLSDRFSAERPKGSFSTLEIQRTEQGDSAMYLCASSVRDSSYEQYFGPGTRLTVT.

V and J are TRBV5-1 and TRBJ2-5, with D perhaps matching TRBD1 or TRBD2 (5 bases each). Germline CDR1 and CDR2: SGHRS and YFSETQ. The CDR3 is 12 residues long. Trimming cost V 5 bases and J 4 bases, with 9 bases left between them. CDR3 DNA: TGCGCCAGCAGAGGGGACGGAGAGACCCAGTACTTC. Encoded protein: CASRGDGETQYF.

This clone was recorded once. The V and J genes are TRBV10-1 and TRBJ2-2; maybe TRBD2 (6 bases). Germline values: CDR1 WNHNN, CDR2 SYGVQD (reference sequence). CDR3 length: 16 amino acids. Trimming left V 0 bases short and J 1 base short, with 9 bases between. The CDR3 sequence is CASSESVGLNTGELFF. For the CDR3, the DNA is TGCGCCAGCAGTGAGTCTGTGGGACTGAACACCGGGGAGCTGTTTTTT.

The V gene is TRBV9, the J gene TRBJ2-1, with 7 bases aligning to TRBD2. CDR1 is SGDLS and CDR2 is YYNGEE in the germline V gene. The CDR3 loop spans 17 amino acids. V was clipped by 0 bases and J by 4 bases; unmatched bases: 10. The CDR3, as DNA: TGTGCCAGCAGCGTAGAGGGTCTCTACGGGGGGTACAATGAGCAGTTCTTC. The encoded protein is CASSVEGLYGGYNEQFF.

The chain carries TRBV19 and TRBJ1-1, with D unclear. This CDR3 has 14 residues. Trimming pared 7 bases from V and 5 bases from J, leaving 17 bases between. CDR1 is LNHDA, CDR2 SQIVND, per germline (reference sequence). The CDR3 DNA reads TGTGCCAGTACCGACGGGGTCCCGGGGACTGAAGCTTTCTTT. Amino acid sequence: CASTDGVPGTEAFF. Complete variable domain (other parts from reference TRBV19 and TRBJ1-1): DGGITQSPKYLFRKEGQNVTLSCEQNLNHDAMYWYRQDPGQGLRLIYYSQIVNDFQKGDIAEGYSVSREKKESFPLTVTSAQKNPTAFYLCASTDGVPGTEAFFGQGTRLTVV.

The CDR3 loop is CASSHLGTGGPKNIQYF. Here the CDR3 DNA reads TGCGCCAGCAGTCACCTCGGAACAGGGGGTCCCAAAAACATTCAGTACTTC. The chain couples TRBV23-1 to TRBJ2-4, with 8 bases matching TRBD1. TRBV23-1 carries the ORF label, with uncertain function. With 3 bases clipped from V and 2 bases from J, the junction kept 9 bases outside the gene matches. This CDR3 has 17 amino acids.

The chain uses TRBV5-1 and TRBJ2-7, with TRBD2 matching 10 bases. CDR3 size: 16 residues. After removal of 5 bases from V and 5 bases from J, the junction contained 13 bases not matched to a gene. CDR1 and CDR2 (germline): SGHRS, YFSETQ. The CDR3 DNA reads as TGCGCCAGCAGTTCGACCCCTAGCGGGAGTAGTAACGAGCAGTACTTC. It codes for CASSSTPSGSSNEQYF.

A word on this clone: The same CDR3 also results from other DNA sequences found in this sample. The chain employs TRBV27 and TRBJ2-7, with D unclear. Germline assignment: CDR1 MNHEY and CDR2 SMNVEV (reference sequence). CDR3 size: 13 residues. V lost 4 bases to trimming and J lost 0 bases, with 7 bases between them. The DNA of the CDR3 is TGTGCCAGCAGTTCCGGAAGCTCCTACGAGCAGTACTTC. Encoded protein: CASSSGSSYEQYF.

CDR3 residues: CATSPGFSGIYQPQHF. The CDR3 DNA reads as TGTGCCACCAGCCCCGGTTTTTCAGGGATTTATCAGCCCCAGCATTTT. V gene TRBV15 combines with J gene TRBJ1-5, with D possibly matching TRBD1 (5 bases). V gave up 5 bases and J gave up 5 bases, with 19 bases separating them. Germline values: CDR1 LNHNV, CDR2 YYDKDF (reference sequence). The CDR3 loop spans 16 amino acids.

Turning to this clone: The sample contains more than one DNA sequence encoding this CDR3. J is TRBJ2-7 and V is TRBV10-3; maybe TRBD2 (5 bases). Germline V gene data show CDR1 as ENHRY and CDR2 as SYGVKD. The CDR3 is 13 amino acids. Between the trimmed V and J ends, which lost 0 bases and 3 bases, there was a span of 6 bases. The CDR3 region is CAISESGGYEQYF. CDR3 sequence (DNA): TGTGCCATCAGTGAGTCCGGAGGCTACGAGCAGTACTTC.

CDR3 sequence: CASRQQDNYGYTF. CDR3 sequence (DNA): TGTGCCAGCAGGCAACAGGATAACTATGGCTACACCTTC. The V and J genes are TRBV7-3 and TRBJ1-2, with TRBD1 as a possible D gene (5 bases). V was shortened by 6 bases and J by 1 base, with 9 bases between the two germline ends. Germline CDR1 SGHTA, CDR2 FQGTGA. The CDR3 is 13 amino acids.